This T cell receptor (beta chain) comes out of a study of CD8+ T cells in alopecia areata. Study findings and constraints: Under tofacitinib, fewer expanded CD8+ clones appeared among the top 100 scalp clones. Numerous clones, expanded in lesions, remained in scalp and blood during tofacitinib.

Regarding treatment: oral pan-JAK inhibitor, 5-10 mg twice daily. Extraction of RNA preceded its reverse transcription into cDNA, which served as the sequencing template. TCRdb keeps only in-frame clones here, not all; method: immunoSEQ multiplex PCR. In the table there are about 110,000 clones, around 50% of which are singletons. The ends were cut back, 5 bases at V and 11 bases at J, with 9 bases in the middle. The CDR3 length is 10 residues. CDR1 and CDR2 from the germline V gene are MNHEY and SMNVEV (reference sequence). This clone was detected only once. Its antigen is not known. Material: CD8+ T cells sorted from blood, obtained at week 24, from a patient treated with tofacitinib. The chain carries TRBV27 and TRBJ1-1; no definite D call. This receptor was obtained from a human donor with alopecia areata. The CDR3 nucleotides are TGTGCCAGCAGTAATGGACGGGCTTTCTTT. Its translation: CASSNGRAFF.